Described below is a single TCR beta chain sequence and its context. Its target is unknown. This entry belongs to a study of a mutant IDH1 vaccine in newly diagnosed glioma. Regarding the study as a whole: Apparently, pseudoprogression bore no relation to changes among the top peripheral T cell clonotypes.

The assay was immunoSEQ multiplex PCR, and TCRdb's table has in-frame clones only and misses some. The sample contains 58,000 or so clones, around 83% of which appear only once. Regarding time point: week 47, end of study. Every vaccination contained 300 ug of the mutant IDH1 20-mer peptide and was paired with topical imiquimod. This receptor was taken from a woman between 50 and 59 years old with glioma. The sequenced sample was PBMCs, obtained from a glioma patient whose treatment included an IDH1 peptide vaccine.

CDR3 protein: CASSVDESTDTQYF. The CDR3 bases are TGTGCCAGCAGCGTAGATGAGAGCACAGATACGCAGTATTTT. J is TRBJ2-3 and V is TRBV9; no clear D gene. With 0 bases removed from V and 0 bases from J, the gap between germline ends came to 5 bases. There are 14 residues in the CDR3. Germline lookup yields CDR1 SGDLS and CDR2 YYNGEE.